This T cell receptor (beta chain) was sequenced for a study of vaccination effects on CD4 cells after COVID-19. Cells that had been cultured for about 10 days were the source of isolated CD4+ T cells. Study-wide points: Post-vaccine spike-reactive clones in convalescents were mainly new vaccine-induced clones.

The method was immunoSEQ multiplex PCR; TCRdb's version includes in-frame clones alone and lacks a portion of them. The table records tens of thousands of clones, 72% of them present only once. This CDR3 has 17 residues. Germline V gives CDR1 GTSNPN, CDR2 SVGIG (reference sequence). V lost 2 bases and J lost 3; bases outside the gene matches: 9. About this clone: As yet, its antigen is unknown.

The chain couples TRBV30 to TRBJ2-4; 11 nucleotides agree with TRBD2. The receptor was isolated from a human donor who had a prior SARS-CoV-2 infection. Sequences were derived from CD4+ T cells from PBMCs cultured without peptide, sampled before COVID-19 vaccination. The chain's CDR3 is CAWSPLSLAGDKNIQYF. The CDR3 DNA is TGTGCCTGGAGTCCGCTCTCACTAGCGGGGGACAAAAACATTCAGTACTTC.